This entry features one T cell receptor (beta chain) sequence. What it binds is not known. Mismatch with germline at one junction end may stem from a read error. The sample comes from a study of regulatory T cells in long-lasting Graves disease. General study points: TRBV28 was favored in persistent disease, as were TRBJ1-2 and TRBJ2-5. Shared public clonotypes totalled about 2,800 in persistent patients, compared with roughly 970 in new patients.

Per the germline V gene, CDR1 is SGHRS and CDR2 is YFSETQ. CDR3 length: 17 residues. Through Arm-PCR of CDR3 regions and iRepertoire HTBI primers, TCR beta libraries were built. A single record per CDR3 protein comes from TCRdb applying MiXCR to the multiplex PCR reads. This sample has about 470,000 distinct CDR3 sequences; 20% to 25% occur once, and the top ten carry 6.5% to 10%. Time point reported: persistent/refractory GD, antithyroid drugs over 5 years with positive TRAb. RNA from PBMCs was the source of the TCR library. This TCR derives from a female donor with Graves disease. The genes are TRBV5-1 and TRBJ2-2; the match to TRBD1 covers 10 bases. Sequencing was performed on peripheral blood mononuclear cells (PBMCs), taken when the disease was refractory, from a patient treated with antithyroid drugs. The CDR3 nucleotides are TGTGCCAGCAGCGCGACAGGGGGCCCTGTGAACACCGGGGAGCTGTTTTTT. Amino acids: CASSATGGPVNTGELFF.